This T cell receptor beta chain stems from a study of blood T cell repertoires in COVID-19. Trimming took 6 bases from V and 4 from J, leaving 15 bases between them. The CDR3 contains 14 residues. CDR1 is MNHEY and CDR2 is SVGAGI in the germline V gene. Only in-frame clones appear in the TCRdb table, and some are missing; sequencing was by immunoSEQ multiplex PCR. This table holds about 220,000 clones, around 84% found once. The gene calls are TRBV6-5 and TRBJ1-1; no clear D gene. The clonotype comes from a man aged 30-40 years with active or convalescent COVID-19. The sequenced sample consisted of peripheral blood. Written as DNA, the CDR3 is TGTGCCAGCAGGAGGTCGACGGGTTTCACTGAAGCTTTCTTT. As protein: CASRRSTGFTEAFF.